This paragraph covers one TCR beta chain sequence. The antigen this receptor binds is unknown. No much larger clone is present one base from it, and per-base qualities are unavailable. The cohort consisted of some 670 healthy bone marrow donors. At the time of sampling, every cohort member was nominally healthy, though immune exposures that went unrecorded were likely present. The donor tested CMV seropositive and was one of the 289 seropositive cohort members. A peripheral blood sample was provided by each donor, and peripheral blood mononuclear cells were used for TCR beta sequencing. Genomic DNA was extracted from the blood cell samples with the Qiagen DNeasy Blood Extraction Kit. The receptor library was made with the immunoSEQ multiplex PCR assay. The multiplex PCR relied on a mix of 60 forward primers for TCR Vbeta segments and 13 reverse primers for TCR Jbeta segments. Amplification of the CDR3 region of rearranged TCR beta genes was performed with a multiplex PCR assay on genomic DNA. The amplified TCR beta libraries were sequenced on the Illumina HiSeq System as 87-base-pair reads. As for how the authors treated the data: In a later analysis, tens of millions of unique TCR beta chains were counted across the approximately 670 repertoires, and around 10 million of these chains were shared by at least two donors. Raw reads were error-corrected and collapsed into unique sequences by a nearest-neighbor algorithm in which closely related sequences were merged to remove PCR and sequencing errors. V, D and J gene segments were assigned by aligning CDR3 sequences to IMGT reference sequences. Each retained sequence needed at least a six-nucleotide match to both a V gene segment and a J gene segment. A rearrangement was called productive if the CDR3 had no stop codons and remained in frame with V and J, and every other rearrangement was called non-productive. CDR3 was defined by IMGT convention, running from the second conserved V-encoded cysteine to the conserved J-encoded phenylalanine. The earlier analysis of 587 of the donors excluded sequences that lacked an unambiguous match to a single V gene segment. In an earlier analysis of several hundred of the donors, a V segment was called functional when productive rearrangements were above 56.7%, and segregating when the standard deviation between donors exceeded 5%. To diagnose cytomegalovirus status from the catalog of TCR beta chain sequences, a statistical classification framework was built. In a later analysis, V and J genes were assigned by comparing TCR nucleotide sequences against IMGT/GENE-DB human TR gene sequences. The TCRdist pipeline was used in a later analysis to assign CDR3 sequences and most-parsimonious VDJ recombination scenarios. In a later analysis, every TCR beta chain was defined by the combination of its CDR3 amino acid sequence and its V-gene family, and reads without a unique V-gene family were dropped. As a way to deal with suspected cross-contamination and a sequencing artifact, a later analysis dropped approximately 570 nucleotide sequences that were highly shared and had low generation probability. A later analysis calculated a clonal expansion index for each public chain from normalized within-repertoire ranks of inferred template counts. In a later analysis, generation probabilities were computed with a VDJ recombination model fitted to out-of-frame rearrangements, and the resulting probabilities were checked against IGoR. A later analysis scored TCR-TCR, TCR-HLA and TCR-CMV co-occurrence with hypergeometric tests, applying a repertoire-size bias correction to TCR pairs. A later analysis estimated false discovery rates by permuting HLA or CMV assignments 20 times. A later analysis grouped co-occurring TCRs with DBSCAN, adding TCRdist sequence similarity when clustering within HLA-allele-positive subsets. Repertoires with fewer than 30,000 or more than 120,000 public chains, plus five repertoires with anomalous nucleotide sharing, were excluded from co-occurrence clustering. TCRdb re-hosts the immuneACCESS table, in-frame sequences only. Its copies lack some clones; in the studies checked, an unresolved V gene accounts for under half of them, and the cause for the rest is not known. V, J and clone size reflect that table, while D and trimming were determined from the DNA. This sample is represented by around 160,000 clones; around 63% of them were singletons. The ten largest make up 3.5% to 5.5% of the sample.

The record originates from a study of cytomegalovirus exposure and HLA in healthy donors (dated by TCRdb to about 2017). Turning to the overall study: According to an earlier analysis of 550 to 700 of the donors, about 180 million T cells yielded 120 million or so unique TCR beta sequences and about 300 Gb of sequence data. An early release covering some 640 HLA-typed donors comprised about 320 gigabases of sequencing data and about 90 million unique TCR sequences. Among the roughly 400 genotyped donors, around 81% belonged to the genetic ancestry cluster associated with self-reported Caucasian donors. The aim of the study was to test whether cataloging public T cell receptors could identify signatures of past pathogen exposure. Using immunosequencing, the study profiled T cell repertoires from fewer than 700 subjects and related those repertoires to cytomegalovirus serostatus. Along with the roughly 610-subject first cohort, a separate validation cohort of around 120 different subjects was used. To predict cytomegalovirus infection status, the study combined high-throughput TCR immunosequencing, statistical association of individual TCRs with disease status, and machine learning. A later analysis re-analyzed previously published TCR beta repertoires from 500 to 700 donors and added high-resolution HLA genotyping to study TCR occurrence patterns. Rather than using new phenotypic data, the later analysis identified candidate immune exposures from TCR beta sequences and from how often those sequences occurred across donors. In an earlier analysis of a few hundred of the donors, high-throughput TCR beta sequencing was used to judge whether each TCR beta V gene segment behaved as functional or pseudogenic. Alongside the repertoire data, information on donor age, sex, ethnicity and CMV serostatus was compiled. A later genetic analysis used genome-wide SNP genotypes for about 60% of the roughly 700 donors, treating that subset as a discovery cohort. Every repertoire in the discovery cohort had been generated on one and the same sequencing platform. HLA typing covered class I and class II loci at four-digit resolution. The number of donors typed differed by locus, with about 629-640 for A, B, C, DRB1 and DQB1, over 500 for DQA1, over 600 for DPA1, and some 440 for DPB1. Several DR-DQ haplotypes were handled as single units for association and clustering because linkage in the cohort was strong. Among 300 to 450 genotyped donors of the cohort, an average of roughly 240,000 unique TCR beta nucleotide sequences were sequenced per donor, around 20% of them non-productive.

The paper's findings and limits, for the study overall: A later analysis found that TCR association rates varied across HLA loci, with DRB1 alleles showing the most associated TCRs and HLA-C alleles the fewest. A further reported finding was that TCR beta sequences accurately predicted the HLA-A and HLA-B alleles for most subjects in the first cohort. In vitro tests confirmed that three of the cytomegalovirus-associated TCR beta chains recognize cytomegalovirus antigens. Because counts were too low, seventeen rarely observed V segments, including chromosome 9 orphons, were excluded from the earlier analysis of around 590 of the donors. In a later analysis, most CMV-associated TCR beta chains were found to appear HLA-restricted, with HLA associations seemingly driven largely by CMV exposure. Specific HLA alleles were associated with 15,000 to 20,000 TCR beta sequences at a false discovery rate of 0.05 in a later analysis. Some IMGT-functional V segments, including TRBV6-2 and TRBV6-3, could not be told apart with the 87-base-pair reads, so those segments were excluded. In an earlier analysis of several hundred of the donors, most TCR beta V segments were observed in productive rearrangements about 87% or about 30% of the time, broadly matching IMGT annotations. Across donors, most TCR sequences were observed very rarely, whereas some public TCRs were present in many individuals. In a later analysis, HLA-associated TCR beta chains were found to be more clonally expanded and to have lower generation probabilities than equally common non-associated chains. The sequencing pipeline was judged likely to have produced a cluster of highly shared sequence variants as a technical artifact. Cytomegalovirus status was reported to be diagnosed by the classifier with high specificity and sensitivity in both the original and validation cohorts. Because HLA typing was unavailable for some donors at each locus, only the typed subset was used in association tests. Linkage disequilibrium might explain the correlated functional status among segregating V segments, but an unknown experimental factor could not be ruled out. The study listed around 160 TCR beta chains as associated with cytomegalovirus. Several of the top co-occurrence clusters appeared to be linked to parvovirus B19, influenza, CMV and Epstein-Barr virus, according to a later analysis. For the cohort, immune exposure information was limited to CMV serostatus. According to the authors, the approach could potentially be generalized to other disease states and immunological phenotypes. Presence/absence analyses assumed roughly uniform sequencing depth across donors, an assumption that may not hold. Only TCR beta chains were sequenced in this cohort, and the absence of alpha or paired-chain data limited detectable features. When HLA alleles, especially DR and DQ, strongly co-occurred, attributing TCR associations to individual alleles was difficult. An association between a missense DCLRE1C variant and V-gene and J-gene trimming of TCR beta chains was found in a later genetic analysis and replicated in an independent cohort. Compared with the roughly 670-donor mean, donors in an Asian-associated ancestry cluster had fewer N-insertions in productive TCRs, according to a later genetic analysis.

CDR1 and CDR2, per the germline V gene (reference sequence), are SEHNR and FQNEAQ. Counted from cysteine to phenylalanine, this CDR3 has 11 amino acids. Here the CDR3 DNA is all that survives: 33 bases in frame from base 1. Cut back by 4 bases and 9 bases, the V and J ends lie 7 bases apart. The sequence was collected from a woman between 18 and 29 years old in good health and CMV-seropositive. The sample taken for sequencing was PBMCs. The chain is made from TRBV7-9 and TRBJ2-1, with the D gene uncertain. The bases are TGTGCCAGCAGCTCCCTTCTTGAGCAGTTCTTC. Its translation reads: CASSSLLEQFF.